This T cell receptor (beta chain) was identified during a study of T cells in Graves' hyperthyroidism and ophthalmopathy (dated by TCRdb to about 2019). The study in broad terms: Peripheral blood samples were taken at initial diagnosis, before any treatment was given. For training and testing, the approximately 97 patients in the discovery cohort were randomly divided in a 7:3 ratio. The paper reports TCR Vbeta CDR3 sequencing of about 140 peripheral blood samples: 40 to 45 ophthalmopathy, fewer than 85 hyperthyroidism and around 17 progressor patients. After blood sampling, hyperthyroidism patients were treated with methimazole at a starting dose of 30 mg daily, and ophthalmopathy patients were treated with high-dose intravenous methylprednisolone. In about six Graves' hyperthyroidism patients, the study also compared T-cell repertoires from thyroid tissue with T-cell repertoires from blood. Prospective prediction of ophthalmopathy was tested in an independent validation cohort of 18 to 20 hyperthyroidism patients and 17 patients who later progressed to ophthalmopathy. To identify distinguishing TCR V-J signatures, a discovery cohort of 100 patients was used, comprising approximately 40 with Graves' ophthalmopathy and approximately 58 with stable Graves' hyperthyroidism.

In the ophthalmopathy patients, disease was moderately to severely active, with a Clinical Activity Score of 3 or more, a NOSPECS grade of 4 or more, and a duration of less than 3 months. The study excluded patients with uncontrolled infections, other autoimmune diseases, pregnancy or lactation. Clinical symptoms, serum thyroxine and TRAb, thyroid ultrasound, and orbital computed tomography formed the basis for the diagnoses. Ficoll-Paque density gradient centrifugation was used to isolate PBMCs from 9.5 to 10 ml of fresh peripheral blood. Total RNA was extracted using Trizol reagent, and RNA quality was assessed on an Agilent 2100 Bioanalyzer. The TCR beta CDR3 regions were amplified from the RNA transcripts. For the first round of RT-PCR on the TCR CDR3, the HTBI primer set was used together with the Qiagen OneStep RT-PCR kit. Libraries were constructed in a second round of multiplex PCR, after which size selection and purification were performed. The libraries were sequenced on an Illumina HiSeq2000 using paired-end 100 bp reads. The published analysis was carried out like this. Raw data were processed with SOAPnuke, discarding reads with adapters, uncalled bases, mean Phred below 15, or no exact constant-primer or identifier match. High-quality paired reads were merged with COPE v1.2.5, and unique nucleotide sequences were defined as clonotypes. MiTCR v1.1 was used to align clonotypes to the IMGT TRBV, TRBD and TRBJ reference segments. The analysis included only V-J combinations with a frequency above 0.0001, which together covered roughly 99% of the repertoires. The TCS score was defined as the ratio of F50 (clonal expansion) to E x V (chaos), calculated using BLOSUM62-based TCRdist between CDR3 peptides within each V-J. Welch's t-statistics and random forest reduced approximately 520 V-J features to 13, which were used in a naive Bayes classifier (R e1071). In TCRdb, the public reads were trimmed at Q25 with fastp and aligned with MiXCR, with productive beta chains retained. For every CDR3 protein sequence, its rows merge into one entry that carries the most common genes and DNA. TCRdb's processing, not the authors', yielded these V and J calls. For this sample the table gives around 250,000 distinct CDR3 sequences, of which more than 20% were detected only once. The biggest ten clones account for approximately 35% of the sample.

The investigation overall reported the following: Most expanded thyroid clonotypes (frequency above 0.001) were also found in blood, which suggests that blood repertoires may mirror thyroid immune responses. Ophthalmopathy was separated from stable hyperthyroidism by a 13 V-J signature model, with approximately 85% sensitivity and 81% to 82% specificity obtained in cross-validation and 80%/75% obtained in testing. Sample size was not statistically predetermined, and investigators were not blinded to group allocation. In validation, progression to ophthalmopathy was predicted by the model with around 71% sensitivity and nearly 75% specificity, a median of approximately 6.5 months before onset.

This clonotype appeared many times. Its antigen target is currently unknown. One junction end disagrees with the germline gene, perhaps due to a read error. Material: blood. This receptor was identified in a woman in her thirties or forties with Graves' ophthalmopathy.

The nucleotides read TGTGCCAGCAGTTCCTACCAGCGGGAGGGGATAGAGACCCAGTGCTTC. It encodes CASSSYQREGIETQCF. Recombination connected TRBV12-3 or TRBV12-4 to TRBJ2-5, and TRBD2 matches 10 of the central bases. The cysteine opens and the phenylalanine closes a CDR3 of 16 amino acids. Only CDR3 DNA is held: 48 bases, read in frame from base 1.